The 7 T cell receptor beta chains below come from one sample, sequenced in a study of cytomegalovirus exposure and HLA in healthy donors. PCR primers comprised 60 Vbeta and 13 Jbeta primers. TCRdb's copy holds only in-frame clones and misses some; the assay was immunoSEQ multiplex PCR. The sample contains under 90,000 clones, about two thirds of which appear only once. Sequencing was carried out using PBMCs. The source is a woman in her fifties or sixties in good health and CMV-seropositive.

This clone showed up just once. The CDR3 region is CASTGGASYGYTF. The CDR3 DNA reads TGTGCCAGCACGGGGGGAGCTTCCTATGGCTACACCTTC. This chain uses TRBV28 with TRBJ1-2; D is possibly TRBD1 (5 bases). This CDR3 contains 13 residues. Trimming left V 7 bases short and J 4 bases short, with 13 bases between. Germline V gene data show CDR1 as MDHEN and CDR2 as SYDVKM.

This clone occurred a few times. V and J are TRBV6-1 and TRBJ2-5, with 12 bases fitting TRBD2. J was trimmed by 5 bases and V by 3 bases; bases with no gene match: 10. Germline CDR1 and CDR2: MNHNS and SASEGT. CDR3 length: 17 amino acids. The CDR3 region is CASSDPKTSGSYETQYF. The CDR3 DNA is TGTGCCAGCAGTGATCCTAAGACTAGCGGGAGCTATGAGACCCAGTACTTC.

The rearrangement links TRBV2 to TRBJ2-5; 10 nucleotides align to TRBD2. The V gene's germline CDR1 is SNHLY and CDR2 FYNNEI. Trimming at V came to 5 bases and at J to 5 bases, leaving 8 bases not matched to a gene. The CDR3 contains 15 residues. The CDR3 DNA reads TGTGCCAGCAGTCCCCTACTAGCGGGGTCTGAGACCCAGTACTTC. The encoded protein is CASSPLLAGSETQYF.

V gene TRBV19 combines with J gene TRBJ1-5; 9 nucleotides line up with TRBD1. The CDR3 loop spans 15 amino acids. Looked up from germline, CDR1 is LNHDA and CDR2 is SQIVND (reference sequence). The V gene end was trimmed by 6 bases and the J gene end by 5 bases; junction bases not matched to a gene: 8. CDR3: CASSNPGQGDQPQHF. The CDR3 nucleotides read TGTGCCAGTAGCAACCCGGGACAGGGCGATCAGCCCCAGCATTTT.

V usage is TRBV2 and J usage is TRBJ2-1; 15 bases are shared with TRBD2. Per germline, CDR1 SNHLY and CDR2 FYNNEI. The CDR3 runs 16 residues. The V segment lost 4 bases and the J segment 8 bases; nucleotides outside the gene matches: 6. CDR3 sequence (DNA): TGTGCCAGCAGTGTGGGACTAGCGGGAGGTGGCTATGAGCAGTTCTTC. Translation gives CASSVGLAGGGYEQFF.

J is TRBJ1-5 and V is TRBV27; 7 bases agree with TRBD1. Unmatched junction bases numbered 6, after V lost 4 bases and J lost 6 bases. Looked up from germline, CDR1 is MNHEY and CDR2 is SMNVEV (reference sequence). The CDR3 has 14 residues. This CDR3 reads CASSYTGVGQPQHF. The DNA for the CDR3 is TGTGCCAGCAGTTATACAGGGGTCGGTCAGCCCCAGCATTTT.

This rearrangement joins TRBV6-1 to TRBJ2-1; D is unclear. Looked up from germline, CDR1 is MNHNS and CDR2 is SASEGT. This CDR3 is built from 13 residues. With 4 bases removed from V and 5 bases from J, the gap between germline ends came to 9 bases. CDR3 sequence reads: CASSARVDNEQFF. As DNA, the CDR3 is TGTGCCAGCAGTGCCCGGGTCGACAATGAGCAGTTCTTC.